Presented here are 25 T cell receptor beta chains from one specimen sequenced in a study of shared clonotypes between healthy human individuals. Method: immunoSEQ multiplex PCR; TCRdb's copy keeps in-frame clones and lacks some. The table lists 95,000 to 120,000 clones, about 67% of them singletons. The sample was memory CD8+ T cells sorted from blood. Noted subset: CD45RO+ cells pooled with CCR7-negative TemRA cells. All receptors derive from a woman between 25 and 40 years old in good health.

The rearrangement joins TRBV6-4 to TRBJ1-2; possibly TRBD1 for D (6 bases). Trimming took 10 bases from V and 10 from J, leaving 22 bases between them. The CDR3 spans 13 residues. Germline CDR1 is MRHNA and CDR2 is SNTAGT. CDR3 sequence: CATSTGFPRDYTF. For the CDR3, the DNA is TGTGCCACATCGACAGGATTTCCCCGGGACTACACCTTC.

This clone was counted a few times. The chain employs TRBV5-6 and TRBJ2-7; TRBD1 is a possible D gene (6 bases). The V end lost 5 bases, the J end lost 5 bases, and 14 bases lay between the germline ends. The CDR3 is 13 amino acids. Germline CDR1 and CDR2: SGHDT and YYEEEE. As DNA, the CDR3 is TGTGCCAGCAGTTTTGGACAGATCAACGAGCAGTACTTC. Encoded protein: CASSFGQINEQYF.

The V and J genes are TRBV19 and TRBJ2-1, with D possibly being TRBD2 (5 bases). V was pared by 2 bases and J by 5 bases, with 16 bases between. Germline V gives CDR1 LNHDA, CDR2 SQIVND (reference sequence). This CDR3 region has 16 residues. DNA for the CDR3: TGTGCCAGTAGTATACCCCCCAGCGGTCCACACAATGAGCAGTTCTTC. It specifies CASSIPPSGPHNEQFF.

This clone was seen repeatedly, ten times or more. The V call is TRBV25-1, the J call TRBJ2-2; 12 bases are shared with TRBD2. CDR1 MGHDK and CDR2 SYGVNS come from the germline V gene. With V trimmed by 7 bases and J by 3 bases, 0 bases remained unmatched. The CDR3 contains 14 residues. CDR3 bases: TGTGCCAGCACTAGCGGGAGGGACACCGGGGAGCTGTTTTTT. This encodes CASTSGRDTGELFF.

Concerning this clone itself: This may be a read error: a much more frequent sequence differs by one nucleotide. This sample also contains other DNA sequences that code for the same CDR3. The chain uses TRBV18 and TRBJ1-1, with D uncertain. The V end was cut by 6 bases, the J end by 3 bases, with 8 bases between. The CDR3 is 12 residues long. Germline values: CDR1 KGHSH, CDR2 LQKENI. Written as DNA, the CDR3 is TGTGCCAGCTCGTCACTGTACACTGAAGCTTTCTTT. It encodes CASSSLYTEAFF.

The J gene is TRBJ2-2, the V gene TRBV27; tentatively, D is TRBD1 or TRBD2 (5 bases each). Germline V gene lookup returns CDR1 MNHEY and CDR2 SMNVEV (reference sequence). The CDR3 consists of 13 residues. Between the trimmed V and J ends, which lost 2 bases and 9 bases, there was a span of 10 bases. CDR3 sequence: CASSLPGTRELFF. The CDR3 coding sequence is TGTGCCAGCAGTTTACCGGGGACCCGGGAGCTGTTTTTT.

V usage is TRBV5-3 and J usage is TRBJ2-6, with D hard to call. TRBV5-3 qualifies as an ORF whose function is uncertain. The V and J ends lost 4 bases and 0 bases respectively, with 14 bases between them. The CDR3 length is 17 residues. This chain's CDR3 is CARSTSRATSGANVLTF. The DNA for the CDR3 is TGTGCCAGAAGCACATCCCGGGCCACCTCTGGGGCCAACGTCCTGACTTTC.

The CDR3 protein is CATRDSEPYEQYF. Written as DNA, the CDR3 is TGTGCCACCCGGGACAGTGAACCCTACGAGCAGTACTTC. This chain connects TRBV2 to TRBJ2-5, with TRBD1 identical over 7 bases. The tail of the sequence fits TRBJ2-7 better, so the J call may be wrong. The CDR3 length is 13 residues. Germline values: CDR1 SNHLY, CDR2 FYNNEI.

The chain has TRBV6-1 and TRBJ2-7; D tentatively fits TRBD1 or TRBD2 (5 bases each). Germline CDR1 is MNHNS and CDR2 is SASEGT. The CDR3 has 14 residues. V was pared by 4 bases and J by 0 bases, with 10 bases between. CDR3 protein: CASSVGVPSYEQYF. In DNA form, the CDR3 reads TGTGCCAGCAGTGTGGGGGTTCCCTCCTACGAGCAGTACTTC.

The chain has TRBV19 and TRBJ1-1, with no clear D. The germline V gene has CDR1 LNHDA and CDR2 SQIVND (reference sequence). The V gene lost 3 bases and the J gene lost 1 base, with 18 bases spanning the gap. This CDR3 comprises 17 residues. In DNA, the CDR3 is TGTGCCAGTAGTATGAAGCACTTTCACAGACAGAACACTGAAGCTTTCTTT. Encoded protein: CASSMKHFHRQNTEAFF.

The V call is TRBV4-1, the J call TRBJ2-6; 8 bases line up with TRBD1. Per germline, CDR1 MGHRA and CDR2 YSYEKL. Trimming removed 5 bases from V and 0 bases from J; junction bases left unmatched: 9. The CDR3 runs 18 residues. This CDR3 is CASSGEGQVTSGANVLTF. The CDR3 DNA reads TGCGCCAGCAGCGGAGAGGGACAGGTAACCTCTGGGGCCAACGTCCTGACTTTC.

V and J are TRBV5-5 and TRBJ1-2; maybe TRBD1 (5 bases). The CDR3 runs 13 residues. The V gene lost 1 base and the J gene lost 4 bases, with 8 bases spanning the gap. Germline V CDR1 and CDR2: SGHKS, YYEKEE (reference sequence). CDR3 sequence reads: CASSLSTVYGYTF. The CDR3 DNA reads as TGTGCCAGCAGCTTGTCGACAGTCTATGGCTACACCTTC.

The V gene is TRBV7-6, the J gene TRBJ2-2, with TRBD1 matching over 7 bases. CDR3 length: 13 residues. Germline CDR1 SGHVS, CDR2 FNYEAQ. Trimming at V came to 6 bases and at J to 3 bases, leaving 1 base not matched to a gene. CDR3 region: CASRTGYTGELFF. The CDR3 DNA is TGTGCCAGCAGGACAGGGTACACCGGGGAGCTGTTTTTT.

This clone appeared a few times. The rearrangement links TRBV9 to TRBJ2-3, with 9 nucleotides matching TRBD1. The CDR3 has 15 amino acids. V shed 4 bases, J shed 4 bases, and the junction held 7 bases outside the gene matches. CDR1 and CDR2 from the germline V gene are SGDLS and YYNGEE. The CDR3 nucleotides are TGTGCCAGCAGCCCGGACAGGGGTTCGTCAGATACGCAGTATTTT. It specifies CASSPDRGSSDTQYF.

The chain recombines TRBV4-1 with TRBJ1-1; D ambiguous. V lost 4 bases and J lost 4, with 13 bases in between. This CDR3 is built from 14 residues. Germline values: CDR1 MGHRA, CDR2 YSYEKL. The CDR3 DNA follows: TGCGCCAGCAGCCGTTACGGAACAGCCACTGAAGCTTTCTTT. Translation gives CASSRYGTATEAFF.

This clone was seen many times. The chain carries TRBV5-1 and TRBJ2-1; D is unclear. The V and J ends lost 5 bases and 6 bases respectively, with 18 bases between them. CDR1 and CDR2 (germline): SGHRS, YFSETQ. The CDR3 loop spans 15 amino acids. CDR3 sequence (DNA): TGCGCCAGCAGATATTCGACGGGTTTGGGCAATGAGCAGTTCTTC. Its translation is CASRYSTGLGNEQFF. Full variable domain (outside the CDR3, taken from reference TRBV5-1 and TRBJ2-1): KAGVTQTPRYLIKTRGQQVTLSCSPISGHRSVSWYQQTPGQGLQFLFEYFSETQRNKGNFPGRFSGRQFSNSRSEMNVSTLELGDSALYLCASRYSTGLGNEQFFGPGTRLTVL.

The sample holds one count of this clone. This CDR3 is CASSQDVSYEQYF. As DNA, the CDR3 is TGTGCCAGCAGCCAAGATGTTAGCTACGAGCAGTACTTC. The genes are TRBV4-2 and TRBJ2-7; D remains unclear. Trimming shortened V by 0 bases and J by 3 bases, and 6 bases separated the two germline ends. This CDR3 comprises 13 residues. The germline CDR1 and CDR2 sequences are LGHNA and YNFKEQ.

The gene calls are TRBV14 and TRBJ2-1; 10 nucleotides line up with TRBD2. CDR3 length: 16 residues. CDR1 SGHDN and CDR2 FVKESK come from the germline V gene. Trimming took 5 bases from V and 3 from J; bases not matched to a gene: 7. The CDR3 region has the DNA TGTGCCAGCAGCGACCTGACTAGCGGGTTCTACAATGAGCAGTTCTTC. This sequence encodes CASSDLTSGFYNEQFF.

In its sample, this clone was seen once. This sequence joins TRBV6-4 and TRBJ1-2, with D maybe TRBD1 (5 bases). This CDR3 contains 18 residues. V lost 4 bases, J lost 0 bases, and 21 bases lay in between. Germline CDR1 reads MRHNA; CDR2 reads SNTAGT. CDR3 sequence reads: CASSGLTRDRGANYGYTF. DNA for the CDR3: TGTGCCAGCAGTGGATTAACTCGGGACCGAGGGGCTAACTATGGCTACACCTTC.

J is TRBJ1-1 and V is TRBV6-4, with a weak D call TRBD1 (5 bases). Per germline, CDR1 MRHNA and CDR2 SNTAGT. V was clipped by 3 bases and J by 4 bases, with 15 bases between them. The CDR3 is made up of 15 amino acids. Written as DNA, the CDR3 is TGTGCCAGCAGTGAAAATGCGGATGGGGGCACTGAAGCTTTCTTT. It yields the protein CASSENADGGTEAFF.

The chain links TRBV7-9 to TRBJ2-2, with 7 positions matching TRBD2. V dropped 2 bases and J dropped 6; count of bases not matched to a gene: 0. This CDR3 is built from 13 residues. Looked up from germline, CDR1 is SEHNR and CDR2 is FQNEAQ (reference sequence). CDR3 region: CASSLTSAGELFF. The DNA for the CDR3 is TGTGCCAGCAGCTTAACTAGCGCCGGGGAGCTGTTTTTT.

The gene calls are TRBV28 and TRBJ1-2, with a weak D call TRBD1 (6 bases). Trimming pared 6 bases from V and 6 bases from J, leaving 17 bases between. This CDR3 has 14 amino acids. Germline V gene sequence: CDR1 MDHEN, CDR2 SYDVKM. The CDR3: CASRESTGSNGYTF. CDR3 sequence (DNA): TGTGCCAGCAGGGAGTCAACAGGGTCAAATGGCTACACCTTC.

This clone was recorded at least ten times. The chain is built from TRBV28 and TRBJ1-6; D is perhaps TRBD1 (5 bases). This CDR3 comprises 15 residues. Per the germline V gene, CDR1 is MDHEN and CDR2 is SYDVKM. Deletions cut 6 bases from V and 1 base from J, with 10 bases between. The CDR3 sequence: CASSYGASYNSPLHF. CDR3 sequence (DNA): TGTGCCAGCAGCTATGGGGCTTCCTATAATTCACCCCTCCACTTT.

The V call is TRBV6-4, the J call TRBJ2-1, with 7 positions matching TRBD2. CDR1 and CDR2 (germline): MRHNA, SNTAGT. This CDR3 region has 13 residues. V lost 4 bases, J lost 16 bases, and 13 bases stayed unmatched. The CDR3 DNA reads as TGTGCCAGCAGTGGTGCGGAGACTAGCCGCTTATTCTTC. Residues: CASSGAETSRLFF.

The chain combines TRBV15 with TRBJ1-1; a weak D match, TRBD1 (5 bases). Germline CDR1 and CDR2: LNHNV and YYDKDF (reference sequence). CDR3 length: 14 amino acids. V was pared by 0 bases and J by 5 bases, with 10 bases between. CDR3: CATSRDLRVTEAFF. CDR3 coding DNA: TGTGCCACCAGCAGAGATCTCAGGGTTACTGAAGCTTTCTTT.